This TCR beta chain derives from a study of blood T cells in healthy people across ages. Details on this clonotype: Its antigen is not identified.

This CDR3 is 15 amino acids long. V was trimmed by 4 bases and J by 1 base, leaving 15 bases between them. Germline CDR1 SQVTM, CDR2 ANQGSEA. Findings and caveats of the study: The donors' CMV status was not determined, possibly confounding changes in expanded clonotypes. While age rose, TCR beta diversity per million T cells dropped in a roughly linear way. Both higher diversity and more naive CD4+ cells marked long-lived donors when set against aged donors.

Aged roughly 6 to 90, donors were systemically healthy Caucasians from Russia. With a J-beta primer mix and a sample-barcoded 5' primer, a second PCR ran about 7 to 12 cycles. Each CDR3 protein is one row after TCRdb ran MiXCR on the 5' RACE reads. The sample has 1 million to 1.2 million distinct CDR3 sequences, 35% to 40% seen once; the top ten hold less than 15%. Sequencing was performed on blood. J is TRBJ2-3 and V is TRBV29-1, with a weak D call TRBD1 (6 bases). This TCR derives from a man aged 18 to 30 in good health. CDR3 region: CSVGGGYGGTDTQYF. CDR3 DNA sequence: TGCAGCGTTGGTGGGGGCTACGGGGGCACAGATACGCAGTATTTT.